A selection of T cell receptor beta chains follows, all from one sample in a study of cytomegalovirus exposure and HLA in healthy donors. The data were produced by immunoSEQ multiplex PCR, yet TCRdb's version contains in-frame clones alone and is incomplete. The sample carries about 180,000 clones, 86% recorded once. The sequencing input was PBMCs. The receptors derive from a man aged 18 to 35 in good health and CMV-seropositive. Both conserved end residues are part of each CDR3. Fields, in order: V gene, CDR3 protein.

TRBV7-2,CASSQTSGDNEQFF
TRBV19,CASSQGTVSYQPQHF
TRBV19,CASGQNYEQYF
TRBV6-4,CASSPGTGRGQETQYF
TRBV4-2,CASSQETGVGETQYF
TRBV4-2,CASSQVSRGMNTEAFF
TRBV12-5,CASGLSGQPQHF
TRBV2,CASSDPDEDFPKAAFF
TRBV6-6,CASHGDRAYEQYF
TRBV18,CASSGQANEKLFF
TRBV9,CASDRDSGPYEQYF
TRBV4-3,CASSQWGGGEQYF
TRBV11-2,CASSLDLRARGERKRDTQYF
TRBV7-9,CASSLARVQMNTEAFF
TRBV4-3,CASSPLISSSYNEQFF
TRBV5-1,CASSWGQGTGAGELFF
TRBV27,CASRPPTPYEQYF
TRBV15,CATGRPRGSNQPQHF
TRBV5-6,CASSLSTGIEAFF
TRBV15,CATSTHRGGQPQHF
TRBV7-2,CASSPSGRETQYF
TRBV28,CASKASGRAVTDTQYF
TRBV6-5,CASSALGQENIQYF
TRBV6-5,CASSYEEYTEAFF
TRBV7-9,CASSSGQASGNTIYF
TRBV7-2,CASSLWGGDTQYF
TRBV6-5,CASSYTGTGESYEQYF
TRBV4-3,CASSGRSQGQGAPSSYNSPLHF
TRBV5-1,CASSRGGNTEAFF
TRBV7-6,CASSLRTGGNGANVLTF
TRBV27,CASSLGSQETQYF
TRBV6-1,CASRTTTTFF
TRBV9,CASSSVVGLGQTFF
TRBV27,CASSLFNEQFF
TRBV19,CASSMTGRGYTF
TRBV2,CASSRGGGYEQYF
TRBV7-2,CASSLSSSSYEQYF
TRBV5-8,CASSLRGLYEQYF
TRBV2,CASSEDGGGGNQPQHF
TRBV6-1,CASSEVLGPPATEAFF